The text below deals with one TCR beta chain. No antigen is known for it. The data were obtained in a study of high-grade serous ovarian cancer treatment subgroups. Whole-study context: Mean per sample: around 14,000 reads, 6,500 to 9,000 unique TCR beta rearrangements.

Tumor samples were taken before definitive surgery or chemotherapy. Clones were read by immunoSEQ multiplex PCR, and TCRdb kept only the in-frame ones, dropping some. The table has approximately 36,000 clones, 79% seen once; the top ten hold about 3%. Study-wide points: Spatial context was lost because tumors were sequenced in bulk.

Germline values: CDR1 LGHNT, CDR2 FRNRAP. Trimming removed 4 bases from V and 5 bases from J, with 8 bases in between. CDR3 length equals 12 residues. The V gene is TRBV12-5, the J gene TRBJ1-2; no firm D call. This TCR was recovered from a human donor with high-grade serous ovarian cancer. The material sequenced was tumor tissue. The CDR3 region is CASGSRSYGYTF. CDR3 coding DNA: TGTGCTAGTGGTTCGCGGTCGTATGGCTACACCTTC.